This T cell receptor beta chain was observed in a study of T cell clonotyping in hematopoietic cell transplantation. Study as a whole: Recipients' pretransplant samples followed cytoreduction.

Looked up from germline, CDR1 is MGHRA and CDR2 is YSYEKL. CDR3 length: 14 residues. V dropped 5 bases and J dropped 3; count of bases not matched to a gene: 7. This clone was seen just once. The antigen is undetermined. Sequencing used immunoSEQ multiplex PCR; TCRdb keeps in-frame clones, though not all of them. The data hold over 10,000 clones, with roughly 88% observed a single time. Study-wide results and caveats: After transplant, recipient diversity fell while pathologically expanded clonotypes grew through day 180.

Time point reported: recipient sample about 28 days before transplant, after cytoreduction. The chain carries TRBV4-1 and TRBJ2-7, with 7 positions matching TRBD1. The TCR comes from a man aged 55 to 70 with acute myeloid leukemia. Some clones in this sample may be carry-over from other donors' samples. The material was peripheral blood mononuclear cells, obtained before stem cell transplant. The CDR3 region is CASSYRDSLYEQYF. CDR3 DNA sequence: TGCGCCAGCAGCTACCGGGACAGCCTCTACGAGCAGTACTTC.